This T cell receptor beta chain comes out of a study of CXCR3-negative and CXCR3-positive naive CD8 T cells. For the study at large: The TRB read total, roughly 150 million, broke down to about 1.5 +/- 0.3 million reads per library.

This clonotype registers medium-sized by frequency. Its antigen remains unidentified. Germline assignment: CDR1 SQVTM and CDR2 ANQGSEA. CDR3 length equals 15 residues. Whole-study results and caveats: The study inferred TCR strength from TRB CDR3 properties and found comparable surface CD5 between naive subsets. TRBV-TRBJ usage was alike in naive CXCR3-negative and CXCR3-positive cells but differed in memory cells. CXCR3-negative naive cells had less hydrophobic TRB CDR3s than did CXCR3-positive naive cells.

The libraries of TRB cDNA were constructed through 5' RACE using UMI labels. Following a re-call of the 5' RACE reads, TCRdb has one entry per CDR3 protein and lacks DNA. This sample's table reports several thousand distinct CDR3 sequences. The V and J genes are TRBV29-1 and TRBJ1-2. The receptor's source is a human donor in good health. Some clones in this sample may be carry-over from other donors' samples. Sequencing used naive CXCR3+ CD8+ T cells from blood. Stated subset: CD45RO-CCR7+CD27+CD95- naive CD8+ T cells expressing CXCR3 (TNR3+). CDR3 residues: CSVAYWADQLYGYTF. Together with reference TRBV29-1 and TRBJ1-2, the CDR3 gives the full variable domain: SAVISQKPSRDICQRGTSLTIQCQVDSQVTMMFWYRQQPGQSLTLIATANQGSEATYESGFVIDKFPISRPNLTFSTLTVSNMSPEDSSIYLCSVAYWADQLYGYTFGSGTRLTVV.